These 24 T cell receptor beta chains were sequenced from one sample in a study of cytomegalovirus exposure and HLA in healthy donors. This PCR relied on a set of 60 Vbeta primers and 13 Jbeta primers. The table came from immunoSEQ multiplex PCR; TCRdb's copy has only in-frame clones and leaves some out. The profile shows about 81,000 clones, around 90% of them singletons. Sequencing input: PBMCs. The receptors derive from a man aged 18 to 35 in good health and CMV-seronegative.

The chain employs TRBV18 and TRBJ1-2; tentative D call: TRBD1 (6 bases). This CDR3 comprises 16 residues. Germline-derived CDR1 and CDR2 are KGHSH and LQKENI. V lost 1 base, J lost 5 bases, and 17 bases lay in between. The CDR3: CASSPRVGGAEYGYTF. In DNA, the CDR3 is TGTGCCAGCTCACCACGCGTTGGGGGCGCGGAATATGGCTACACCTTC.

V usage is TRBV29-1 and J usage is TRBJ2-2; no firm D call. The CDR3 is 13 residues long. The V end was cut by 4 bases, the J end by 0 bases, with 6 bases between. Per the germline V gene, CDR1 is SQVTM and CDR2 is ANQGSEA. CDR3 coding DNA: TGCAGCGTTGCAGTCGCGAACACCGGGGAGCTGTTTTTT. Its protein is CSVAVANTGELFF.

The rearrangement uses TRBV5-4 and TRBJ2-7; 7 nucleotides agree with TRBD2. The CDR3 totals 15 residues. The germline V gene has CDR1 SGHNT and CDR2 YYREEE (reference sequence). V shed 5 bases, J shed 0 bases, and the junction held 8 bases outside the gene matches. DNA of the CDR3: TGTGCCAGCAGGGGTCCGAGGACTAGCTCCTACGAGCAGTACTTC. This translates into CASRGPRTSSYEQYF.

This rearrangement joins TRBV6-4 to TRBJ2-3; a weak D match, TRBD2 (5 bases). This CDR3 spans 14 amino acids. V gave up 3 bases and J gave up 3 bases, with 10 bases separating them. Germline V gene sequence: CDR1 MRHNA, CDR2 SNTAGT. CDR3 amino acids: CASSEGGGTDTQYF. As DNA, the CDR3 is TGTGCCAGCAGTGAAGGAGGCGGAACAGATACGCAGTATTTT.

J is TRBJ1-4 and V is TRBV30, with D hard to call. This CDR3 has 15 residues. With 1 base removed from V and 4 bases from J, the gap between germline ends came to 13 bases. Germline-derived CDR1 and CDR2 are GTSNPN and SVGIG (reference sequence). The DNA of the CDR3 is TGTGCCTGGAGTGGGACGGCACGGGGTAATGAAAAACTGTTTTTT. Translated, it gives CAWSGTARGNEKLFF.

The V call is TRBV10-3, the J call TRBJ2-2, with TRBD2 matching 9 bases. V dropped 5 bases and J dropped 7; count of bases not matched to a gene: 11. Per germline, CDR1 ENHRY and CDR2 SYGVKD. The CDR3 length is 16 residues. In nucleotides, the CDR3 is TGTGCCATCAGTTCTCTAGCGGGAAAGTTGAACGGGGAGCTGTTTTTT. It is translated as CAISSLAGKLNGELFF.

This clone is a singleton in its sample. V and J are TRBV7-2 and TRBJ1-5; no reliable D call. With 6 bases removed from V and 0 bases from J, the gap between germline ends came to 9 bases. The CDR3 extends over 14 amino acids. Germline assignment: CDR1 SGHTA and CDR2 FQGNSA. The CDR3 spells CASSAGNSNQPQHF. CDR3 bases: TGTGCCAGCAGTGCGGGGAATAGCAATCAGCCCCAGCATTTT.

The rearrangement links TRBV5-1 to TRBJ2-5, with 7 positions matching TRBD1. After removal of 4 bases from V and 5 bases from J, the junction contained 11 bases not matched to a gene. In germline, CDR1 is SGHRS, CDR2 YFSETQ. The CDR3 has 15 residues. The CDR3 loop is CASSERPGTAETQYF. The CDR3 DNA follows: TGCGCCAGCAGCGAACGGCCCGGGACAGCGGAGACCCAGTACTTC.

This clone was picked up one time. A read error may account for a junction end that differs from germline. V gene TRBV2 combines with J gene TRBJ2-1; unclear D gene. The CDR3 is 15 amino acids. CDR1 and CDR2 from the germline V gene are SNHLY and FYNNEI. DNA of the CDR3: TGTGCCAGCAGGCAGACTTCAAGCTCCTACAATGAGCGGTTCTTC. Amino acids: CASRQTSSSYNERFF. The full variable domain, in which reference TRBV2 and TRBJ2-1 provide the parts outside the CDR3, is EPEVTQTPSHQVTQMGQEVILRCVPISNHLYFYWYRQILGQKVEFLVSFYNNEISEKSEIFDDQFSVERPDGSNFTLKIRSTKLEDSAMYFCASRQTSSSYNERFFGPGTRLTVL.

The chain joins TRBV5-4 to TRBJ1-1, with 9 bases aligning to TRBD1. CDR1 and CDR2 from the germline V gene are SGHNT and YYREEE (reference sequence). V shed 4 bases, J shed 3 bases, and the junction held 7 bases outside the gene matches. This CDR3 spans 15 amino acids. The CDR3, as DNA: TGTGCCAGCAGCGCTCGGGACAGGGAATACACTGAAGCTTTCTTT. Protein: CASSARDREYTEAFF.

This chain links TRBV9 with TRBJ2-2; D call uncertain. V lost 3 bases and J 0 bases, leaving 9 bases between the germline ends. The germline V gene encodes CDR1 SGDLS and CDR2 YYNGEE. CDR3 length equals 15 residues. CDR3 DNA: TGTGCCAGCAGCGCAAACCTAGCGAACACCGGGGAGCTGTTTTTT. Translation: CASSANLANTGELFF.

This sequence joins TRBV5-4 and TRBJ2-1; tentative D call: TRBD1 (5 bases). Germline-derived CDR1 and CDR2 are SGHNT and YYREEE (reference sequence). The CDR3 covers 13 residues. The V end lost 4 bases, the J end lost 6 bases, and 11 bases lay between the germline ends. DNA for the CDR3: TGTGCCAGCAGCGCCAGGGCCCTCAATGAGCAGTTCTTC. The encoded protein is CASSARALNEQFF.

The chain carries TRBV7-2 and TRBJ2-1, with a tentative D call TRBD1 (7 bases). This CDR3 has 15 amino acids. V dropped 1 base and J dropped 9 bases, with 16 bases sitting between them. CDR1 is SGHTA, CDR2 FQGNSA, per germline. The CDR3, as DNA: TGTGCCAGCAGCTTAGACGGGAGACAGGGCAGTGAGCAGTTCTTC. Encoded protein: CASSLDGRQGSEQFF.

This clone was recorded once. V usage is TRBV28 and J usage is TRBJ1-2, with no clear D. The CDR3 has 14 residues. CDR1 MDHEN and CDR2 SYDVKM come from the germline V gene. The V gene lost 4 bases and the J gene lost 4 bases, with 13 bases spanning the gap. CDR3 coding DNA: TGTGCCAGCAGTTCCGCTCCACTCCCCTATGGCTACACCTTC. Translating gives CASSSAPLPYGYTF.

This chain connects TRBV6-4 to TRBJ2-3; no reliable D call. Trimming stripped 4 bases from V and 1 base from J, with 12 bases between. Germline lookup yields CDR1 MRHNA and CDR2 SNTAGT. This CDR3 contains 15 residues. The chain's CDR3 is CASSASLAGTDTQYF. The CDR3 coding sequence is TGTGCCAGCAGTGCTTCACTCGCCGGCACAGATACGCAGTATTTT.

The rearrangement links TRBV5-1 to TRBJ2-3, with D uncertain. V lost 0 bases to trimming and J lost 2 bases, with 13 bases between them. In germline, CDR1 is SGHRS, CDR2 YFSETQ. CDR3 length: 16 amino acids. CDR3 sequence reads: CASSLVSQIYTDTQYF. CDR3 DNA: TGCGCCAGCAGCTTGGTCTCGCAGATATACACAGATACGCAGTATTTT. Filled out from reference TRBV5-1 and TRBJ2-3, the complete variable domain reads KAGVTQTPRYLIKTRGQQVTLSCSPISGHRSVSWYQQTPGQGLQFLFEYFSETQRNKGNFPGRFSGRQFSNSRSEMNVSTLELGDSALYLCASSLVSQIYTDTQYFGPGTRLTVL.

The chain uses TRBV28 and TRBJ2-3; no clear D gene. CDR3 length: 14 residues. Looked up from germline, CDR1 is MDHEN and CDR2 is SYDVKM. V was clipped by 3 bases and J by 0 bases, with 7 bases between them. As DNA, the CDR3 is TGTGCCAGCAGTTTCCCCCCAAGCACAGATACGCAGTATTTT. It specifies CASSFPPSTDTQYF.

CDR3 sequence reads: CASARTGTSYEQYF. For the CDR3, the DNA is TGCGCCAGTGCTCGGACAGGGACTTCCTACGAGCAGTACTTC. V gene TRBV5-1 combines with J gene TRBJ2-7, with 8 bases identical to TRBD1. This CDR3 region has 14 residues. The ends lost 8 bases at V and 1 base at J; junction bases unmatched: 8. Germline V lookup: CDR1 SGHRS, CDR2 YFSETQ.

V gene TRBV6-1 combines with J gene TRBJ2-1; 8 bases agree with TRBD2. Trimming removed 6 bases from V and 6 bases from J; junction bases left unmatched: 1. The CDR3 consists of 12 residues. Germline V lookup: CDR1 MNHNS, CDR2 SASEGT. This CDR3 is CASSGRGNEQFF. The CDR3 nucleotides are TGTGCCAGCAGCGGGAGGGGCAATGAGCAGTTCTTC.

This clone has only a few counts. V is TRBV19 and J is TRBJ1-5, with D possibly being TRBD1 (6 bases). This CDR3 has 15 residues. Trimming removed 6 bases at V and 4 bases at J, with 16 bases between. Germline V gene sequence: CDR1 LNHDA, CDR2 SQIVND (reference sequence). The CDR3 region has the DNA TGTGCCAGTAGCCATGGCGGGGGGCGGAATCAGCCCCAGCATTTT. This codes for CASSHGGGRNQPQHF.

CDR3 coding DNA: TGTGCCTGGAGTTTCCGGGACAGGGACCACGAGCAGTACTTC. Its translation is CAWSFRDRDHEQYF. V is TRBV30 and J is TRBJ2-7, with 9 bases matching TRBD1. CDR1 and CDR2 from the germline V gene are GTSNPN and SVGIG (reference sequence). After removal of 2 bases from V and 5 bases from J, the junction contained 7 bases not matched to a gene. CDR3 length equals 14 residues.

The chain uses TRBV7-9 and TRBJ2-5; D is possibly TRBD2 (5 bases). CDR3 length: 11 residues. The V gene's germline CDR1 is SEHNR and CDR2 FQNEAQ (reference sequence). The V end was cut by 5 bases, the J end by 11 bases, with 12 bases between. The CDR3 is CASSPGREQYF. CDR3 nucleotide sequence: TGTGCCAGCAGCCCCGGTAGGGAGCAGTACTTC.

CDR3 nucleotide sequence: TGTGCCAGCAGCCAGGCGGGGCTTGAAAAACTGTTTTTT. This codes for CASSQAGLEKLFF. The rearrangement uses TRBV11-2 and TRBJ1-4; TRBD1 might be the D (5 bases). The CDR3 totals 13 residues. With 5 bases removed from V and 7 bases from J, the gap between germline ends came to 11 bases. CDR1 is SGHAT and CDR2 is FQNNGV in the germline V gene.

This clone was found once. The rearrangement uses TRBV28 and TRBJ1-5, with 10 bases that match TRBD1. This CDR3 is built from 15 residues. J was trimmed by 6 bases and V by 7 bases; bases with no gene match: 9. From germline, CDR1 is MDHEN and CDR2 SYDVKM. CDR3 sequence reads: CASTLAGTGVQPQHF. For the CDR3, the DNA is TGTGCCAGCACCTTGGCGGGGACAGGGGTTCAGCCCCAGCATTTT.